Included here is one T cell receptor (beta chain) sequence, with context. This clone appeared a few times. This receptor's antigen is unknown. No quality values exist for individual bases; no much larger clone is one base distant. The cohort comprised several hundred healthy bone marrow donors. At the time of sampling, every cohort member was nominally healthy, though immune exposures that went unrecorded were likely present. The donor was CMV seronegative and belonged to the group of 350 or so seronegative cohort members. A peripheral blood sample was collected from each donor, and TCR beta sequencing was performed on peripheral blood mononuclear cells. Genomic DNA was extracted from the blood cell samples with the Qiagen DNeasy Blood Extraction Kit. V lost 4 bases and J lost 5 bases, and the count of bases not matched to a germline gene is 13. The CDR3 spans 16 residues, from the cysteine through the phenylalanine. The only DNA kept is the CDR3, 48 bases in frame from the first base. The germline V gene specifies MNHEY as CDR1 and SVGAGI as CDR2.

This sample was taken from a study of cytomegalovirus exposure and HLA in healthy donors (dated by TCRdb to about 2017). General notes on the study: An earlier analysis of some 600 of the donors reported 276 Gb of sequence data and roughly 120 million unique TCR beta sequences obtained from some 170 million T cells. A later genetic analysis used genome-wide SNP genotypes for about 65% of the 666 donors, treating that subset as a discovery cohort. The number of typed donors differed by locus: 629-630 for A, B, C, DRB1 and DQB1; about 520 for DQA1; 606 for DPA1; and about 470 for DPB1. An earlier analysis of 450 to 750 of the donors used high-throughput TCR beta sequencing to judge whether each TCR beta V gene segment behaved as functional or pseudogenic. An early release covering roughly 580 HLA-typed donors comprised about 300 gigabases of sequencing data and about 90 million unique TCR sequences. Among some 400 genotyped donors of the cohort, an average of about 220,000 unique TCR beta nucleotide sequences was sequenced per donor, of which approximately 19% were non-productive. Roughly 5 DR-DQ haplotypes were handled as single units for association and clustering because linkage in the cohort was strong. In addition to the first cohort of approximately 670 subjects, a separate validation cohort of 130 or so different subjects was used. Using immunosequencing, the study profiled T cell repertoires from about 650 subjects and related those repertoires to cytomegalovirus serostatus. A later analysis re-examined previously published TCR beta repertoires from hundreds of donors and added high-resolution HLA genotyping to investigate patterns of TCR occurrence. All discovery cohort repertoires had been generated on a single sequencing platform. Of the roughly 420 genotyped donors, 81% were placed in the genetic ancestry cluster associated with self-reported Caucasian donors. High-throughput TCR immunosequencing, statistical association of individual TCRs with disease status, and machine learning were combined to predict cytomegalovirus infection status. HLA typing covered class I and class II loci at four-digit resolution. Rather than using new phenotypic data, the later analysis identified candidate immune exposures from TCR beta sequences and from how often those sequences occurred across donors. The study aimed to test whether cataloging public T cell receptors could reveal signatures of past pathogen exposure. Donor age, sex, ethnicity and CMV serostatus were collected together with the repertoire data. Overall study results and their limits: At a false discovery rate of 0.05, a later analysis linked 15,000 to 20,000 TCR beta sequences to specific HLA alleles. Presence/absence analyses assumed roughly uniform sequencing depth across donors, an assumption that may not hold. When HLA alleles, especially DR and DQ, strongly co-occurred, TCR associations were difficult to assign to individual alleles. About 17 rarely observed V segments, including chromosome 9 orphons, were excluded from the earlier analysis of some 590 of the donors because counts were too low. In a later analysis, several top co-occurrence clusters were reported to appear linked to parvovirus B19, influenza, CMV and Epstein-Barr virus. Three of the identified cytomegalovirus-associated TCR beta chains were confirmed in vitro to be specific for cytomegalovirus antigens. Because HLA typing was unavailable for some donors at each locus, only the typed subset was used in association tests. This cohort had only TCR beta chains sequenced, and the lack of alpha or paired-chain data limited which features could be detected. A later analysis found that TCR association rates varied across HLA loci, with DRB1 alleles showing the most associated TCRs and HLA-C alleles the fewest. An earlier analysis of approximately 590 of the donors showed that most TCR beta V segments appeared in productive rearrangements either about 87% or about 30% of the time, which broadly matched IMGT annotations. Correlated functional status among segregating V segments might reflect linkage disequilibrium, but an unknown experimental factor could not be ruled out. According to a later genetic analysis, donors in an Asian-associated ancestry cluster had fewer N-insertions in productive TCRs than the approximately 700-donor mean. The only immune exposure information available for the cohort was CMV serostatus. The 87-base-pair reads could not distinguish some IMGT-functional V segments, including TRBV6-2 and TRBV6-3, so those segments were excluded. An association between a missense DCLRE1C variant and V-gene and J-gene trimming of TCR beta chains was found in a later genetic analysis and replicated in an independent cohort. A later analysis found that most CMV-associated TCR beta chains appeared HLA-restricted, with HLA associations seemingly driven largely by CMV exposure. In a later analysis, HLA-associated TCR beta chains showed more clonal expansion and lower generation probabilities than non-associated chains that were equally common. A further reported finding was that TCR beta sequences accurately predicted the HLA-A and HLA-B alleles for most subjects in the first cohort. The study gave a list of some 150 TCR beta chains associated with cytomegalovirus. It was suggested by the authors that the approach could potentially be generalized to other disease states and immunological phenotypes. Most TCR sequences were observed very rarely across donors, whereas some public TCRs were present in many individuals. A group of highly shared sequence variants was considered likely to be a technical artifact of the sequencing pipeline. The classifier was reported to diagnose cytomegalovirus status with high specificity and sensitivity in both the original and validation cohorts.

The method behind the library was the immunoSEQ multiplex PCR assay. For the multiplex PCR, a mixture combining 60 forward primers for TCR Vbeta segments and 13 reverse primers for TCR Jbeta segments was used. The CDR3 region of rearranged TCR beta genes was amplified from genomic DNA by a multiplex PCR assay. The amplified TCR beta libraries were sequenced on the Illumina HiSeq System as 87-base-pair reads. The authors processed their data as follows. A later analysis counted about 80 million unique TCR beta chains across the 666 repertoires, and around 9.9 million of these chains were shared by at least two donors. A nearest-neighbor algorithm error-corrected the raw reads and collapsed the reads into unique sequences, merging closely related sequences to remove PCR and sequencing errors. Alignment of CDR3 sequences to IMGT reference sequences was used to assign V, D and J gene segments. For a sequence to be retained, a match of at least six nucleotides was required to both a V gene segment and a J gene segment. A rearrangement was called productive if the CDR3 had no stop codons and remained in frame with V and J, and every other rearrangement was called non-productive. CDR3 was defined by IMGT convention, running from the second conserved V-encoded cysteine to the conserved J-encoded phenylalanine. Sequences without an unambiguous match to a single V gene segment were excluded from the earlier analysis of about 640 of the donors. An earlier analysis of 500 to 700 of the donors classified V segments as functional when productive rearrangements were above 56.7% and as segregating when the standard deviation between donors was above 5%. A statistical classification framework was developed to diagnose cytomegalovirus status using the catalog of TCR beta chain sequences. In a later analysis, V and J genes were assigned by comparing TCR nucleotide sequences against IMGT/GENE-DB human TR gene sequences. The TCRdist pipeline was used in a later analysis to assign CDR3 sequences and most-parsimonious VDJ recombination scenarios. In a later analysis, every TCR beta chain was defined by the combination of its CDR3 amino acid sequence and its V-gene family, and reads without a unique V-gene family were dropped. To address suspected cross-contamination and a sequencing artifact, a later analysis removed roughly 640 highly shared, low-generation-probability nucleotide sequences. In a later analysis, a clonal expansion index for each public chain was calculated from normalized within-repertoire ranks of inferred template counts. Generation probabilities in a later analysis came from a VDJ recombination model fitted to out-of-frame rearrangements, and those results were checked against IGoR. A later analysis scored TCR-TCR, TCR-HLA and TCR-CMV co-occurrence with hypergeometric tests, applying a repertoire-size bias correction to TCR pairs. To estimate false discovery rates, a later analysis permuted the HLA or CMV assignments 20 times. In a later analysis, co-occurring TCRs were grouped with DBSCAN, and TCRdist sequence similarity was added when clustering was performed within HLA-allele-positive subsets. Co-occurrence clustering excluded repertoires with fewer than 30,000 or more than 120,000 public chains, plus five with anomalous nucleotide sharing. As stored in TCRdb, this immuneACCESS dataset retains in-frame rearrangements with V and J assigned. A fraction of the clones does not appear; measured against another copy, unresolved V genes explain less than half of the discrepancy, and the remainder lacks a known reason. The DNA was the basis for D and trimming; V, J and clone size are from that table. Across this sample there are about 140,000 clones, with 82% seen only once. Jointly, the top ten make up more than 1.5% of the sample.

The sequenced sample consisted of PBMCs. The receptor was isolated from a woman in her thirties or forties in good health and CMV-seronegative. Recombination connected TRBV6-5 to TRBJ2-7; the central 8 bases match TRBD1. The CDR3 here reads CASSSRRTGSYDEQYF. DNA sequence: TGTGCCAGCAGTTCCCGACGGACAGGGAGCTACGACGAGCAGTACTTC.